This T cell receptor (beta chain) appears in the sequencing data of a study of blood T cell repertoires in COVID-19. Study-level background: Both acute and convalescent COVID-19 samples were obtained from the United States, Italy and Spain.

The CDR3 consists of 14 residues. The germline V gene encodes CDR1 LGHDT and CDR2 YNNKEL (reference sequence). Donors in Cohort 3 counted as recovered after two negative PCRs, clearance, or symptom resolution. This clone was counted only a few times. One junction end does not reproduce the germline sequence, and a read error may be involved. Original methodology: Using reference gene primer amplification, nucleated cell counts were estimated. The data were produced by immunoSEQ multiplex PCR, yet TCRdb's version contains in-frame clones alone and is incomplete. That table supplies the V and J calls and clone size; D and trimming were determined from the DNA. The data contain about 400,000 clones, about 88% of them singletons.

This TCR came from a woman aged 30 to 39 who had recovered from COVID-19. The rearrangement uses TRBV3-1 (or the pseudogene TRBV3-2) and TRBJ2-3, with 10 bases fitting TRBD1. Sequencing was done on a sample of PBMCs or T cells enriched from blood (not recorded which). Written as DNA, the CDR3 is TGTGCCAGCAGCCAAGCCCTGACAGGGGGCGCAGCTTTTTTT. This translates into CASSQALTGGAAFF.